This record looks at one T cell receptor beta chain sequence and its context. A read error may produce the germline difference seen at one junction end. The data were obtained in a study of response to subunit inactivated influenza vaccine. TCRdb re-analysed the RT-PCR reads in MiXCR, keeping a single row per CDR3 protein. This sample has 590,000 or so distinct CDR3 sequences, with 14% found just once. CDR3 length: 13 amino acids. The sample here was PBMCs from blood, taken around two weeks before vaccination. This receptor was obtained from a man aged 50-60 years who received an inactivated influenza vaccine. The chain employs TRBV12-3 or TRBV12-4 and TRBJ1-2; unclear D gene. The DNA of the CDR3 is TGTGGCAGCAGTGAATTAACTAACTATGGCTACACCTTC. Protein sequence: CGSSELTNYGYTF.